This record looks at one T cell receptor beta chain sequence and its context. In the study's own analysis: Estimated nucleated cell counts came from reference gene primer amplification. Libraries were prepared by immunoSEQ multiplex PCR; TCRdb keeps only in-frame clonotypes and omits some of them. D and trimming come from the DNA, and the V and J calls and clone size come from that table. The data contain about 89,000 clones, 75% to 90% of them singletons. The CDR3 has 14 residues. CDR1 is SGHTA and CDR2 is FQGNSA in the germline V gene. The junction had 5 bases not matched to a gene; V was cut back by 1 base and J by 8 bases. This sample was included in a study of blood T cell repertoires in COVID-19. Study background: Some COVID-19 samples were acute and others convalescent; all came from the United States, Italy and Spain. T cells, B-cell-depleted T cells, or PBMCs supplied cDNA or gDNA.

Input material: peripheral blood. The chain joins TRBV7-2 to TRBJ2-4, with 7 bases aligning to TRBD1. The receptor comes from an elderly woman with acute or convalescent COVID-19. CDR3 in DNA: TGTGCCAGCAGCTTAGTCGGTCAGGGGGACATTCAGTACTTC. Its translation is CASSLVGQGDIQYF.